This T cell receptor (beta chain) emerged from a study of a mutant IDH1 vaccine in newly diagnosed glioma. Study-wide background: Vaccination began 4-6 weeks post radiotherapy alone, or with temozolomide cycles.

In its sample, this clone was seen a few times. What it binds is unknown. The method was immunoSEQ multiplex PCR; TCRdb's version includes in-frame clones alone and lacks a portion of them. The sample yields some 40,000 clones, 80% to 90% seen once. Trimming stripped 5 bases from V and 6 bases from J, with 10 bases between. There are 13 residues in the CDR3. Germline loops: CDR1 SGHVS, CDR2 FNYEAQ. Time point in this sample: week 23, last vaccination. A single vaccine dose contained 300 ug of mutant IDH1 20-mer peptide, and topical imiquimod was used with it. Each donor presented with a new WHO grade 3 or 4 astrocytoma that tested IDH1-mutant and showed ATRX loss.

Sequencing was performed on PBMCs, taken from a glioma patient whose treatment included an IDH1 peptide vaccine. This clonotype was sampled from a man aged 35 to 55 with glioma. V is TRBV7-6 and J is TRBJ2-2; D remains ambiguous. CDR3 protein: CASSVVEAGELFF. The CDR3 DNA sequence: TGTGCCAGCAGCGTAGTAGAAGCCGGGGAGCTGTTTTTT.